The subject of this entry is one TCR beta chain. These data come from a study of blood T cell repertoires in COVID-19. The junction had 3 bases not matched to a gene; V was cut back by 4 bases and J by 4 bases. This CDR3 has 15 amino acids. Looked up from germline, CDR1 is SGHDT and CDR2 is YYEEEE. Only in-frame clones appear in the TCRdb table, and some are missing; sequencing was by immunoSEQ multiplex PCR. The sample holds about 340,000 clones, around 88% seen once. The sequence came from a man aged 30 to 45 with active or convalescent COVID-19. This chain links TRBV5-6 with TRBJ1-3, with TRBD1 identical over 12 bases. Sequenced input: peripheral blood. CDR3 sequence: CASSTGQGAGNTIYF. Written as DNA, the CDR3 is TGTGCCAGCAGCACGGGACAGGGGGCCGGAAACACCATATATTTT.